Listed below are T cell receptor beta chains from one sample, sequenced in a study of cytomegalovirus exposure and HLA in healthy donors. Libraries were prepared by immunoSEQ multiplex PCR; TCRdb keeps only in-frame clonotypes and omits some of them. The profile covers 65,000 to 85,000 clones, with 65% to 70% appearing a single time and just over 2% taken by the ten largest. The sequenced sample was PBMCs. These receptors came from a young woman in good health and CMV-seronegative. Each CDR3 is given with its conserved first and last residue. The order of the fields is D gene, V gene, J gene, CDR3 length, clone size, CDR3 DNA, CDR3 protein. D genes are given only for firm matches. Clone size is stated in some rows and not others, as once, few, many or a class when expanded.

>.|TRBV5-1|TRBJ2-3|14|once
TGCGCCAGCAGCTTGGTACAGGGAAGAGATACGCAGTATTTT
CASSLVQGRDTQYF
>.|TRBV28|TRBJ1-4|16|.
TGTGCCAGCAGCCCCCAGGGCGCCCAGTCTAATGAAAAACTGTTTTTT
CASSPQGAQSNEKLFF
>.|TRBV6-1|TRBJ1-5|10|.
TGTGCCGCAGGGATTCAGCCCCAGCATTTT
CAAGIQPQHF
>.|TRBV10-3|TRBJ2-7|16|.
TGTGCCACCCATCGGATACTTCAGGGGAGAGTCTACGAGCAGTACTTC
CATHRILQGRVYEQYF
>.|TRBV6-5|TRBJ1-2|15|.
TGTGCCAGCAGTAAAAGCGGGGCGGACTTATATGGCTACACCTTC
CASSKSGADLYGYTF
>.|TRBV5-6|TRBJ2-7|14|.
TGTGCCAGCAGCTCCCCGGGAAGCTACTACGAGCAGTACTTC
CASSSPGSYYEQYF
>.|TRBV5-8|TRBJ1-1|13|.
TGTGCCAGCAGCCTGGCCCCGGACACTGAAGCTTTCTTT
CASSLAPDTEAFF
>.|TRBV18|TRBJ2-3|13|.
TGTGCCAGCTCCCCGGAGATGGCAGATACGCAGTATTTT
CASSPEMADTQYF
>.|TRBV10-3|TRBJ2-4|14|few
TGTGCCATCAGTGAGTCGATCGAGGAGGGAGTTCAGTACTTC
CAISESIEEGVQYF
>.|TRBV30|TRBJ1-2|12|few
TGTGCCTCGGACTGGAGGGGCTATGGCTACACCTTC
CASDWRGYGYTF
>.|TRBV11-3|TRBJ2-1|20|.
TGTGCCAGCAGAAAATCGGGTTGGGGAGTGGCGGAGCTCTCCTACAATGAGCAGTTCTTC
CASRKSGWGVAELSYNEQFF
>.|TRBV4-1|TRBJ1-1|12|few
TGCGCCAGCAGCCGCACAGGGTCTGAAGCTTTCTTT
CASSRTGSEAFF
>.|TRBV5-5|TRBJ1-5|15|.
TGTGCCAGCAGCTTGGGGGGGACACGCAATCAGCCCCAGCATTTT
CASSLGGTRNQPQHF
>TRBD1|TRBV27|TRBJ1-2|15|.
TGTGCCAGCAGTTTACTCCCCGACAGGGGAAATGGCTACACCTTC
CASSLLPDRGNGYTF
>.|TRBV28|TRBJ1-6|12|.
TGTGCCAGCAGCCTTACAAATTCACCCCTCCACTTT
CASSLTNSPLHF
>.|TRBV6-1|TRBJ2-2|14|.
TGTGCCAGCAGTGAAGGTCTAGCCAATGTTGAGCTGTTTTTT
CASSEGLANVELFF
>.|TRBV6-5|TRBJ1-5|15|.
TGTGCCAGCAGGCCCCGGATGGCGGGGGGCCAGCCCCAGCATTTT
CASRPRMAGGQPQHF
>.|TRBV4-3|TRBJ2-3|15|.
TGCGCCAGCAGCCAAGAGGACAGTACAACAGATACGCAGTATTTT
CASSQEDSTTDTQYF
>TRBD2|TRBV7-2|TRBJ2-3|19|.
TGTGCCAGCAGCTCCCGGAGCTCACTAGCGGGGGGGCCAAAAGATACGCAGTATTTT
CASSSRSSLAGGPKDTQYF
>.|TRBV6-6|TRBJ1-1|16|few
TGTGCCAGCAACGAGGGTGTAAGCGTTATGAACACTGAAGCTTTCTTT
CASNEGVSVMNTEAFF
>.|TRBV1|TRBJ2-7|15|.
TGCACCAGCAGCCACCGGGACAGGGAGAACTACGAGCAGTACTTC
CTSSHRDRENYEQYF
>.|TRBV7-8|TRBJ2-7|13|.
TGTGTTAGCAAGCAAAAGCCGGCATACGAGCAGTACTTC
CVSKQKPAYEQYF
>TRBD1|TRBV5-4|TRBJ1-2|15|.
TGTGCCAGCAAAGACGGGACAGGGGGGAGCTATGGCTACACCTTC
CASKDGTGGSYGYTF
>.|TRBV6-5|TRBJ2-5|14|.
TGTGCCAGCAGCACCAGGGGTTGGGGAGAGACCCAGTACTTC
CASSTRGWGETQYF